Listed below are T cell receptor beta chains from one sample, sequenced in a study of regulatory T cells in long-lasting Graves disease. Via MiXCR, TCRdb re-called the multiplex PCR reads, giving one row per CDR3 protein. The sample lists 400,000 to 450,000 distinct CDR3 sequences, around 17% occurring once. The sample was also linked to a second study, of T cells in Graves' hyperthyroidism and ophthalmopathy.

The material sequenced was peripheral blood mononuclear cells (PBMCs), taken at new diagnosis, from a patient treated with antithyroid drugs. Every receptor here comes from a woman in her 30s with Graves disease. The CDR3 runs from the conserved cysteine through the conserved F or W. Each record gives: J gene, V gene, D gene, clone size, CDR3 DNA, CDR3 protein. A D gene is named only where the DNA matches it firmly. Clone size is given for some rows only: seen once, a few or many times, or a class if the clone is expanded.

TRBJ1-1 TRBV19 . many TGTGCCAGCAGCGTCGATCGGGTGAATACTGAAGCTTTCTTT CASSVDRVNTEAFF
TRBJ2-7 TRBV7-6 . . TGTGCCAGCAGCTTAGCTACCCCGGGACACTCCTACGAGCAGTACTTC CASSLATPGHSYEQYF
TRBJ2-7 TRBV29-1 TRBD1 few TGCAGCGTTGAAGATCTTCAGACAGGGGTATCCTACGAGCAGTACTTC CSVEDLQTGVSYEQYF
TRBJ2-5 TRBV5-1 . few TGCGCCAGCAGCTATCGACAGATACAAGAGACCCAGTACTTC CASSYRQIQETQYF
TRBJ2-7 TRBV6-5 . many TGTGCCAGCAGTTACCCTGAGCAGTACTTC CASSYPEQYF
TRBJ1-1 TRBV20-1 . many TGCAGTGCTAGACGTAGGGGACAAATCCAGAACACTGAAGCTTTCTTT CSARRRGQIQNTEAFF
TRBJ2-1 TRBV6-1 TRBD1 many TGTGCCAGCAGTGAAGGGACAGGGGCTAGAAATGAGCAGTTCTTC CASSEGTGARNEQFF
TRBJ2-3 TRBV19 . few TGTGCCAGTAGTAGGTGGGGGCAGAGGGGAGATACGCAGTATTTT CASSRWGQRGDTQYF
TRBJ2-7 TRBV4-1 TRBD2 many TGCGCCAGCAGCCGGCGGGAGAACGAGCAGTACTTC CASSRRENEQYF
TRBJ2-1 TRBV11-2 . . TGTGCCAGCAGCTCTGGACCAACGGCGTTCTTC CASSSGPTAFF
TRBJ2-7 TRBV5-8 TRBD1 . TGTGCCAGCAGCTTAATGACAGGGACCTCTAGTTTCGAGCAGTACTTC CASSLMTGTSSFEQYF
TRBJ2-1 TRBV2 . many TGTGCCAGCGGAAAAACCTCCTCCTACAATGAGCAGTTCTTC CASGKTSSYNEQFF
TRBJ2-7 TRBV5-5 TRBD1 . TGTGCCAGCAGCTTCGGGACAGGTCCCTACGAGCCGTACTTC CASSFGTGPYEPYF
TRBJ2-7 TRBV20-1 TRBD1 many TGCAGTGCTCGATCTTGGGACAGGGGGCTGCGCGAGCAGTACTTC CSARSWDRGLREQYF
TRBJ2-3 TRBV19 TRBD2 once TGTGCCAGTAGTTCTCTAGCGGGAAGAGGCCCAGATACGCAGTATTTT CASSSLAGRGPDTQYF
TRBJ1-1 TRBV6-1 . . TGTGCCAGCCTCCTAACTCCGTCGGGGAACCGTGAAGCTTTCTTT CASLLTPSGNREAFF
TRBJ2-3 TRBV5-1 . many TGCGCCAGCAGCCTGGCCTCGTACTCCGGATGGGGCACAGATACGCAGTATTTT CASSLASYSGWGTDTQYF
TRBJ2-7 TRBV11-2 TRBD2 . TGTGCCAGCAGCTTCCTGGGGAGCGGGAGTCGATCCTACGAGCAGTACTTC CASSFLGSGSRSYEQYF
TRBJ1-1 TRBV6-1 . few TGTGCCAGCAGTGACTCCGGAAACACTGAAGCTTTCTTT CASSDSGNTEAFF
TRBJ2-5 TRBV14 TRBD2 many TGTGCCAGCAGCCAAGAGATTAGCGGGAGTTTCGGAGAGACCCAGTACTTC CASSQEISGSFGETQYF
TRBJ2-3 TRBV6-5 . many TGTGCCAGCAGTTACGGCGGGCAGACAAGGCGTTGGTCAGATACGCAGTATTTT CASSYGGQTRRWSDTQYF
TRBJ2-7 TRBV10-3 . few TGTGCCATCAGTACACAGGGAGTGTCCTACGAGCAGTACTTC CAISTQGVSYEQYF
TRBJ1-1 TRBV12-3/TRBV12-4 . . TGTGCCAGCAGACTGGGGGGGGCTGACACTGAAGCTTTCTTT CASRLGGADTEAFF
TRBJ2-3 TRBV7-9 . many TGTGCCAGCAGCTTAGTAAGCCGGTCCGGAGATACGCAGTATTTT CASSLVSRSGDTQYF
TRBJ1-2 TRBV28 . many TGTGCCAGCAGTTTATCGGGGTTTTGGGACGCTAACTATGGCTACACCTTC CASSLSGFWDANYGYTF
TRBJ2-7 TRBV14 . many TGTGCCAGCAGCCCCTATTCCAGATCCTACGAGCAGTACTTC CASSPYSRSYEQYF
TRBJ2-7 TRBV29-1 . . TGCAGCGTTGAAATCGGGGCCGTGGCCACCTACGAGCAGTACTTC CSVEIGAVATYEQYF
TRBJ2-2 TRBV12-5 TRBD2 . TGTGCTAGTGGTTTCGGGACTAGCGGGAGGGGCTACACCGGGGAGCTGTTTTTT CASGFGTSGRGYTGELFF
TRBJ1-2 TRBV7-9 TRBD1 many TGTGCCGGCACTTCTTTGGACAGGCTCTATGGCTACACCTTC CAGTSLDRLYGYTF
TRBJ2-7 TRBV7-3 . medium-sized TGTGCCAGCAGCTTAAAGTCCCTCCAGGGGTACGAGCAGTACTTC CASSLKSLQGYEQYF
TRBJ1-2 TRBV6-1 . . TGTGCCAGCGGGAGTCGGGACAAGCAGAACTATGGCTACACCTTC CASGSRDKQNYGYTF
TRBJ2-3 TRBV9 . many TGTGCCAGCAGCGTAGCGGCCCATCCTAGCACAGATACGCAGTATTTT CASSVAAHPSTDTQYF
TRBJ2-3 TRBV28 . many TGTGCCAGCATATTAAGGGACTCAACCCTGGATACGCAGTATTTT CASILRDSTLDTQYF
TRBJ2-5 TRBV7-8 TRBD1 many TGTGCCAGCAGCCATCGGACAGGCCAAGAGACCCAGTACTTC CASSHRTGQETQYF
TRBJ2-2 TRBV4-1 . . TGCGCCAGCAGCCACCCTGATGGTCGGACCGGGGAGCTGTTTTTT CASSHPDGRTGELFF
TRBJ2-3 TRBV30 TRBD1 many TGTGCCTGCCCTTACAGGGGAAGGACAGATACGCAGTATTTT CACPYRGRTDTQYF
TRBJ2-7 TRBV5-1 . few TGCGCCAGCAGCTTTAACAGTGGAGACGAGCAGTACTTC CASSFNSGDEQYF
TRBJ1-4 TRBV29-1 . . TGCAGCGTTGCTAGCAGACGAACTAATGAAAAACTGTTTTTT CSVASRRTNEKLFF
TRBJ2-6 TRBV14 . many TGTGCCAGCAGCCAATACCCCTCTGGGGCCAACGTCCTGACTTTC CASSQYPSGANVLTF
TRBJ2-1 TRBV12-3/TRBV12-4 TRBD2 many TGTGCCAGCAGTTTAGCGCTGCGGCTAGCGGCCTACAATGAGCAGTTCTTC CASSLALRLAAYNEQFF
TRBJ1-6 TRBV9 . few TGTGCCAGCACGGACGACTTCAATTCACCCCTCCACTTT CASTDDFNSPLHF